The present entry profiles one T cell receptor (beta chain) with its context. This specimen belongs to a study of T cell changes during pregnancy in multiple sclerosis. The V gene lost 3 bases and the J gene lost 5 bases, with 17 bases spanning the gap. CDR3 length: 16 residues. Germline V CDR1 and CDR2: LNHDA, SQIVND (reference sequence). Here immunoSEQ multiplex PCR was the method, and the copy in TCRdb shows in-frame clones only, minus some. Of about 36,000 clones in the sample, about 88% were seen once. The specimen comprised CD4+ T cells from peripheral blood mononuclear cells, sampled in the first trimester of pregnancy. The chain joins TRBV19 to TRBJ1-5; weak D call: TRBD1 (6 bases). The clonotype comes from a female donor with multiple sclerosis, enrolled in a pregnancy study. As DNA, the CDR3 is TGTGCCAGTAGTATTCGAGGGACACGATTTTATCAGCCCCAGCATTTT. Translating gives CASSIRGTRFYQPQHF.